The 13 T cell receptor beta chains below all came from one sample that was sequenced in a study of beta chain features in type 1 diabetes. Study-wide findings and caveats: Type 1 diabetes patients had TCRB CDR3s that were shorter (moderately but significantly so) in all four CD4+ subsets.

Their antigen targets remain unknown. The entirety of the isolated RNA underwent reverse transcription, so expressed TCRB transcripts were sequenced. Repertoires were generated with immunoSEQ multiplex PCR, while TCRdb's copy carries only in-frame clones and drops some. There are 140,000 or so clones in the sample; about 12% occur only once, and 1% to 1.5% lies in the top ten. Sequences were obtained from central memory CD4+ T cells from blood. The receptors originated from a man between 18 and 29 years old with type 1 diabetes.

The chain recombines TRBV19 with TRBJ1-1; D is uncertain. Germline V gene data show CDR1 as LNHDA and CDR2 as SQIVND (reference sequence). The CDR3 runs 14 residues. V was cut by 7 bases and J by 2 bases, with 14 bases left in between. The CDR3 nucleotides are TGTGCCAGTACCGACTCCCTACGAAACACTGAAGCTTTCTTT. It is translated as CASTDSLRNTEAFF.

This clone was observed a handful of times. This sequence joins TRBV20-1 and TRBJ2-7, with 10 bases identical to TRBD2. The germline V gene has CDR1 DFQATT and CDR2 SNEGSKA (reference sequence). Trimming at V came to 7 bases and at J to 3 bases, leaving 0 bases not matched to a gene. The CDR3 covers 11 residues. In DNA, the CDR3 is TGCAGTGGGACTAGCGGCTACGAGCAGTACTTC. Translating it yields CSGTSGYEQYF.

V gene TRBV10-3 combines with J gene TRBJ2-2; D is tentatively TRBD1 or TRBD2 (5 bases each). The CDR3 length is 15 residues. V was pared by 9 bases and J by 5 bases, with 19 bases between. Germline V gene data show CDR1 as ENHRY and CDR2 as SYGVKD. CDR3 residues: CAIQKVGDPTGELFF. CDR3 nucleotides: TGTGCCATTCAGAAAGTGGGGGACCCAACCGGGGAGCTGTTTTTT.

The chain joins TRBV19 to TRBJ2-3, with D possibly matching TRBD2 (6 bases). V lost 4 bases to trimming and J lost 1 base, with 9 bases between them. Germline CDR1 and CDR2: LNHDA and SQIVND (reference sequence). The CDR3 spans 14 residues. CDR3 loop: CASSRPGGTDTQYF. The CDR3, as DNA: TGTGCCAGTAGTAGGCCGGGGGGCACAGATACGCAGTATTTT.

The V and J genes are TRBV19 and TRBJ2-6; D uncertain. Germline V lookup: CDR1 LNHDA, CDR2 SQIVND (reference sequence). Trimming stripped 2 bases from V and 2 bases from J, with 13 bases between. This CDR3 has 17 amino acids. The CDR3 sequence: CASSIYFQEAGANVLTF. The CDR3 nucleotides read TGTGCCAGTAGTATATATTTCCAGGAAGCTGGGGCCAACGTCCTGACTTTC.

The chain carries TRBV7-2 and TRBJ2-4; no definite D call. There are 14 residues in the CDR3. Trimming left V 5 bases short and J 13 bases short, with 21 bases between. CDR1 and CDR2 from the germline V gene are SGHTA and FQGNSA. The CDR3 nucleotides read TGTGCCAGCAGCCCCACGGCAGATTCGATGAGACAGTACTTC. Translated: CASSPTADSMRQYF.

This clone showed up many times. The V and J genes are TRBV19 and TRBJ2-3; 8 bases match TRBD2. Germline CDR1 LNHDA, CDR2 SQIVND (reference sequence). This CDR3 is 15 amino acids long. V shed 6 bases and J 4 bases; nucleotides not matched to a gene: 9. The CDR3 DNA follows: TGTGCCAGTAGAAAAGGCGGGGGGTACGCAGATACGCAGTATTTT. It translates to CASRKGGGYADTQYF. The complete variable domain, with remaining parts taken from reference TRBV19 and TRBJ2-3, reads DGGITQSPKYLFRKEGQNVTLSCEQNLNHDAMYWYRQDPGQGLRLIYYSQIVNDFQKGDIAEGYSVSREKKESFPLTVTSAQKNPTAFYLCASRKGGGYADTQYFGPGTRLTVL.

The chain carries TRBV4-1 and TRBJ1-1; 10 nucleotides line up with TRBD1. Germline V gene lookup returns CDR1 MGHRA and CDR2 YSYEKL. There are 18 residues in the CDR3. V lost 1 base to trimming and J lost 1 base; unmatched junction nucleotides: 9. The CDR3 bases are TGCGCCAGCAGCCAAGGAGGCGACAGGGGGCAAGGGAACACTGAAGCTTTCTTT. Its protein product is CASSQGGDRGQGNTEAFF.

The genes are TRBV2 and TRBJ1-1; D uncertain. Looked up from germline, CDR1 is SNHLY and CDR2 is FYNNEI. V lost 10 bases and J lost 1, with 10 bases in between. The CDR3 extends over 12 amino acids. The CDR3 region has the DNA TGTGCCATCACAAGACAGAACACTGAAGCTTTCTTT. It encodes CAITRQNTEAFF.

This sequence joins TRBV11-2 and TRBJ2-3, with 9 bases fitting TRBD2. This CDR3 has 16 residues. With 2 bases clipped from V and 1 base from J, the junction kept 4 bases outside the gene matches. Germline CDR1 reads SGHAT; CDR2 reads FQNNGV. The CDR3 sequence: CASSLMPSGGTDTQYF. The CDR3 DNA sequence: TGTGCCAGCAGCTTAATGCCTAGCGGGGGCACAGATACGCAGTATTTT. The full variable domain, its missing parts supplied by reference TRBV11-2 and TRBJ2-3, is EAGVAQSPRYKIIEKRQSVAFWCNPISGHATLYWYQQILGQGPKLLIQFQNNGVVDDSQLPKDRFSAERLKGVDSTLKIQPAKLEDSAVYLCASSLMPSGGTDTQYFGPGTRLTVL.

In its sample, this clone was seen a few times. The chain has TRBV5-4 and TRBJ2-3; TRBD2 is a possible D gene (5 bases). The CDR3 is 15 residues long. Germline V CDR1 and CDR2: SGHNT, YYREEE (reference sequence). Trimming shortened V by 0 bases and J by 0 bases, and 8 bases separated the two germline ends. For the CDR3, the DNA is TGTGCCAGCAGCTTGGGAGGGTCCAGCACAGATACGCAGTATTTT. Residues: CASSLGGSSTDTQYF. Full variable domain (rest looked up from reference TRBV5-4 and TRBJ2-3): ETGVTQSPTHLIKTRGQQVTLRCSSQSGHNTVSWYQQALGQGPQFIFQYYREEENGRGNFPPRFSGLQFPNYSSELNVNALELDDSALYLCASSLGGSSTDTQYFGPGTRLTVL.

This clone was counted between two and nine times. The chain joins TRBV11-3 to TRBJ2-2; D ambiguous. Germline V lookup: CDR1 SGHNT, CDR2 YENEEA. V was shortened by 4 bases and J by 7 bases, with 7 bases between the two germline ends. CDR3 length: 12 amino acids. The CDR3 DNA follows: TGTGCCAGCAGCTCCCCTATCGGGGAGCTGTTTTTT. Residues: CASSSPIGELFF.

This clone was counted only a few times. The V and J genes are TRBV28 and TRBJ2-7, with D possibly being TRBD2 (5 bases). The CDR3 spans 13 residues. Deletions cut 6 bases from V and 1 base from J, with 10 bases between. Germline CDR1 reads MDHEN; CDR2 reads SYDVKM. CDR3 region: CASRLTGSYEQYF. The CDR3 nucleotides read TGTGCCAGCAGACTAACGGGGTCCTACGAGCAGTACTTC.